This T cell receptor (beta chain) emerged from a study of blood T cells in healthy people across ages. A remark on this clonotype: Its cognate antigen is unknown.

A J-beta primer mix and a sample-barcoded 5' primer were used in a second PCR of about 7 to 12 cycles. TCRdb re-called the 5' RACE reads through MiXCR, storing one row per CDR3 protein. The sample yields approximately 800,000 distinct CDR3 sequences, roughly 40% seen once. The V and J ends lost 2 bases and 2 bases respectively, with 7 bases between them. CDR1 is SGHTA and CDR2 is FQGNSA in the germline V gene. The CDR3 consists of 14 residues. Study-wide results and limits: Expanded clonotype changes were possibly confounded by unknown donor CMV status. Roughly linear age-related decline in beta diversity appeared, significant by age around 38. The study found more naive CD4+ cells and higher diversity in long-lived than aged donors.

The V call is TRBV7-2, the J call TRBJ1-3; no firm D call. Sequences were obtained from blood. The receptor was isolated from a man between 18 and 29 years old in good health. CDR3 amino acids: CASSLRSAGNTIYF. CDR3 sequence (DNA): TGTGCCAGCAGCTTACGCAGTGCTGGAAACACCATATATTTT.